This entry describes one T cell receptor beta chain. Its antigen remains unknown. V was clipped by 0 bases and J by 6 bases, with 9 bases between them. The CDR3 length is 13 residues. Germline V CDR1 and CDR2: SGHRS, YFSETQ. The patients had HPV-negative, locally advanced oral cavity squamous cell carcinoma. These data are taken from a study of neoadjuvant anti-PD-1 for oral cavity cancer. Study context: Non-progressing patients received a fourth nivolumab dose near day 43, then surgery on days 50-56.

Six replicates per PBMC sample, mostly from 480 ng of genomic DNA. Profiled with immunoSEQ multiplex PCR; TCRdb holds only in-frame clones, not every one. In the table there are about 17,000 clones, roughly 70% of which are singletons. Notes on the study in general: With a few patients per group, TCR findings need larger cohorts.

The chain uses TRBV5-1 and TRBJ1-1, with D maybe TRBD1 (5 bases). Material: PBMCs, obtained before nivolumab (anti-PD-1) treatment. The source is a person aged 40-85 years with oral cavity squamous cell carcinoma. CDR3: CASSLGGGAEAFF. The CDR3 DNA reads TGCGCCAGCAGCTTGGGGGGCGGGGCTGAAGCTTTCTTT.